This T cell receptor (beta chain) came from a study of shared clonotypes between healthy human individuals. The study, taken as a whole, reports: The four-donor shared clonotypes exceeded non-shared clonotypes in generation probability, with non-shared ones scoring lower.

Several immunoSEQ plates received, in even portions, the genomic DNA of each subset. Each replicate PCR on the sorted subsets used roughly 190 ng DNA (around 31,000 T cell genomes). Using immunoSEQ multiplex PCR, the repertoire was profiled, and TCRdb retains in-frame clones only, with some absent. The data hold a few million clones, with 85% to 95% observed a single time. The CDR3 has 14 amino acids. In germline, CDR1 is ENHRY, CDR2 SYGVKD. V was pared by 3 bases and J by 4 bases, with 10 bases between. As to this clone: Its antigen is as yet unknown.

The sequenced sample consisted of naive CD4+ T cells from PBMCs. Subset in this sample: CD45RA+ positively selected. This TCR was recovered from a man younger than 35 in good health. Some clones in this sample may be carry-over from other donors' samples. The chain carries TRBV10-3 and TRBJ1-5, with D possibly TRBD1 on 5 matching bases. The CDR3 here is CAISDPGPNQPQHF. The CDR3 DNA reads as TGTGCCATCAGTGACCCGGGACCTAATCAGCCCCAGCATTTT.